This T cell receptor (beta chain) was identified during a study of blood T cells in healthy people across ages (dated by TCRdb to the mid-2010s). General notes on the study: Template switching captured roughly one uniquely barcoded TCR beta cDNA molecule per two T cells in model experiments. The study analyzed two additional independent replicas of 1 million unique cDNA reads from the same blood draw for two donors, one aged 18 to 30 and one aged 80 or older. Age-related changes in TCR beta repertoire diversity were measured in the study by deep sequencing normalized with unique cDNA molecular identifiers. Donors were grouped into four age groups: young (average approximately 15 years), middle-aged (under 40), aged (about 60) and long-lived (approximately 82).

The trim is 0 bases for V and 4 bases for J, with a gap of 13 bases between the germline ends. The CDR3, cysteine through phenylalanine, is 16 amino acids long. Here the CDR3 DNA is all that survives: 48 bases in frame from base 1. From a lookup of the germline V gene (reference sequence), CDR1 and CDR2 are MNHNY and SVGAGI. Points the paper makes about the study in general: Estimates of total diversity based on one million sequenced T cells were regarded as lower bounds and as underestimates. Because profiling used bulk unsorted PBMCs, naive and antigen-experienced compartments could not be compared conclusively. Observed TCR beta diversity per million T cells fell roughly linearly with age, and a significant reduction was already apparent by age around 44. Observed TCR beta diversity correlated strongly with the percentage of naive T cells measured by flow cytometry. Compared with the aged group, the long-lived group had more naive CD4+ T cells, fewer expanded clones and increased TCR diversity, suggesting age selection. Donor CMV infection status was unknown, potentially confounding age-related changes in expanded clonotypes.

The donors were roughly 39 Caucasian individuals from Russia, aged 6 to 90 years, who were systemically healthy. About 10 milliliters of peripheral blood were collected from each donor into EDTA-treated Vacutainer tubes. PBMCs were isolated by Ficoll-Paque density-gradient centrifugation, with at least 7 million obtained per sample. Total RNA was extracted from PBMCs with Trizol reagent, with at least 5 micrograms obtained per sample. For every donor, an aliquot of PBMCs went through flow cytometry to measure the percentages of naive CD45RAhigh/CD27high T cells. The library came from 5' RACE. Sequenced on an Illumina HiSeq 2500. A second PCR of roughly 6 to 11 cycles was run with a J-beta primer mix and a sample-barcoded 5' primer. A unique molecular identifier was introduced onto each TCR beta cDNA molecule by a template-switch 5' adaptor carrying 12 random nucleotides. Each sample yielded at least 2.5 million CDR3-containing paired-end reads. First-strand cDNA synthesis was performed from all RNA using the Mint cDNA synthesis kit, with priming by a TRBC-specific oligonucleotide. After uracil-DNA glycosylase treatment, a first 18-cycle PCR used universal primers M1SS and BC2_uni_R on all cDNA. The paper's processing steps were these. Each sample was normalized by randomly selecting 1 million high-quality reads, each carrying a distinct molecular identifier. Instead of being binned into consensus sequences, reads that shared molecular identifiers were thrown out. MiTCR, run with a Q25 quality threshold and the strictest error-elimination algorithm, handled CDR3 identification, clonotype clustering and error correction. A nonparametric unseen species model using Euler transformation provided a lower-bound estimate of total TCR beta diversity. TCRdb reworked the public reads: Q25 trimming with fastp, MiXCR clone assembly, productive beta chains retained. Here each entry gathers all rows of one CDR3 protein and keeps the most common genes and DNA. The V and J calls shown here were made by TCRdb, not taken from the authors' results. The sample data list about 720,000 distinct CDR3 sequences, and around 25% of these were observed just once. More than 3% of the sample is held by the ten biggest clonotypes.

Concerning this clonotype: This clone's antigen is unknown. Base qualities are missing; no much larger clone stands one base away.

In addition, the sample was reused for a study of T cells of mothers and their children. From the second report: The donors were nine systemically healthy Caucasian individuals, made up of three mothers and their six children. cDNA synthesis consumed the entire amount of extracted RNA, loaded at 1.5 ug RNA in each 15 ul reaction. Sample barcodes and 2-4 random nucleotides were added via the M1S primer in the second PCR. More than 8 million TCR beta CDR3 reads were obtained from each mother, and about 3 million reads were obtained from each child. In both related and unrelated pairs, thymic selection shapes the output of TCR recombination in a similar way, with inherited differences having only a minor effect. Normalized repertoire overlap was always slightly but never significantly higher in related than unrelated mother-child pairs. With a sensitivity of about 100 clones per million clonotypes, no persistent microchimeric T cell clones were detected. The study used deep NGS to compare TCR beta repertoires of mothers and children, seeking features distinguishing related mother-child pairs from unrelated individuals. On average, the children were about 10 +/- 4 years old, while the mothers were about 37 +/- 4 years old. After adapters were ligated using NEBNext reagents, the libraries underwent 100+100 nt paired-end sequencing on an Illumina HiSeq 2000. Mother and child libraries were prepared a month apart and sequenced in separate runs to prevent cross-contamination. For each donor, somewhere between about 450,000 and 2,000,000 distinct TCR beta clonotypes were identified. Naive TCR beta clonotypes were estimated from low-frequency clonotypes matched to each donor's FACS-determined naive share, without sorting.

Here the chain combines TRBV6-6 and TRBJ1-3; there is no confident call for the D gene. The sequence was obtained from a boy aged 5-17 years in good health. The sequencing sample was made of blood. The CDR3 protein is CASSYSVATRGNTIYF. The base sequence is TGTGCCAGCAGTTACTCAGTGGCTACCAGAGGAAACACCATATATTTT.